Listed below are T cell receptor beta chains from one sample, sequenced in a study of blood T cells in healthy people across ages. A single record per CDR3 protein comes from TCRdb applying MiXCR to the 5' RACE reads. The sample comprises roughly 1.5 million distinct CDR3 sequences, 35% to 45% of which are singletons, and roughly 3.7% rests with the top ten. Material for sequencing was blood. These receptors were collected from a woman aged 18-29 years in good health. The CDR3 runs from the conserved cysteine through the conserved F or W. Fields, in order: clone size, J gene, V gene, D gene, CDR3 protein, CDR3 DNA. D genes are given only for firm matches. Only part of the rows carry a size: once, few, many, or a class if the clone is expanded.

many | TRBJ2-3 | TRBV20-1 | . | CSAGLASTDTQYF | TGCAGTGCCGGCTTAGCGAGCACAGATACGCAGTATTTT
. | TRBJ2-7 | TRBV6-6 | TRBD1 | CASSANRGLNEQYF | TGTGCCAGCAGTGCTAACAGGGGGCTCAACGAGCAGTACTTC
few | TRBJ2-7 | TRBV29-1 | . | CSVDLGWGVEQYF | TGCAGCGTTGACCTGGGGTGGGGAGTCGAGCAGTACTTC
. | TRBJ2-1 | TRBV3-1 | TRBD2 | CASRELAGGSYEQFF | TGTGCCAGCAGGGAACTAGCGGGGGGATCCTACGAGCAGTTCTTC
. | TRBJ1-1 | TRBV14 | . | CASSQDYWGRRPEAFF | TGTGCCAGCAGCCAAGATTATTGGGGGCGCCGACCTGAAGCTTTCTTT
. | TRBJ1-2 | TRBV7-2 | TRBD1 | CASSAIGQGLKGYTF | TGTGCCAGCAGCGCCATTGGACAGGGATTGAAGGGCTACACCTTC
many | TRBJ1-2 | TRBV4-3 | . | CASSQAGGWAYGYTF | TGCGCCAGCAGCCAAGCGGGGGGCTGGGCCTATGGCTACACCTTC
. | TRBJ1-1 | TRBV30 | TRBD1 | CAWNNRGWTEAFF | TGTGCCTGGAACAACAGGGGGTGGACTGAAGCTTTCTTT
many | TRBJ2-7 | TRBV29-1 | TRBD2 | CSVGGRASYEQYF | TGCAGCGTTGGCGGGAGGGCGTCCTACGAGCAGTACTTC
. | TRBJ2-2 | TRBV20-1 | . | CSARGGLAGELFF | TGCAGTGCTAGAGGTGGGCTAGCCGGGGAGCTGTTTTTT
once | TRBJ1-2 | TRBV4-3 | TRBD1 | CASSQDRTGLRYNYGYTF | TGCGCCAGCAGCCAAGATCGGACAGGGCTTCGGTATAACTATGGCTACACCTTC
few | TRBJ1-5 | TRBV4-1 | . | CASSQRQYGQPQHF | TGCGCCAGCAGCCAGAGACAGTACGGTCAGCCCCAGCATTTT
few | TRBJ2-3 | TRBV7-9 | TRBD1 | CASSTLPGQGTDTQYF | TGTGCCAGCAGTACCCTGCCGGGACAGGGTACAGATACGCAGTATTTT
. | TRBJ1-1 | TRBV5-1 | . | CASSLPGPLNTEAFF | TGCGCCAGCAGCTTGCCAGGGCCCTTGAACACTGAAGCTTTCTTT
. | TRBJ1-2 | TRBV28 | . | CASSHGDNYGYTF | TGTGCCAGCAGCCACGGGGATAACTATGGCTACACCTTC
. | TRBJ2-3 | TRBV20-1 | . | CSARLLSSTDTQYF | TGCAGTGCTAGGTTGCTATCTAGCACAGATACGCAGTATTTT
. | TRBJ1-6 | TRBV7-2 | TRBD1 | CASSLSGTGLPNSPLHF | TGTGCCAGCAGCCTATCCGGGACAGGGCTTCCTAATTCACCCCTCCACTTT
. | TRBJ2-1 | TRBV29-1 | . | CSVRTRLTYNGQFF | TGCAGCGTTCGGACACGACTGACCTACAATGGGCAGTTCTTC
. | TRBJ2-3 | TRBV7-2 | . | CASSLSATSTDTQYF | TGTGCCAGCAGCTTATCAGCGACCAGCACAGATACGCAGTATTTT
. | TRBJ2-5 | TRBV12-3/TRBV12-4 | . | CASRARRAQYF | TGTGCCAGCAGGGCGAGGCGGGCCCAGTACTTC
few | TRBJ1-5 | TRBV9 | . | CASSVGQTSNQPQHF | TGTGCCAGCAGCGTAGGGCAGACTAGCAATCAGCCCCAGCATTTT
. | TRBJ2-3 | TRBV3-1 | . | CASSQERATDTQYF | TGTGCCAGCAGCCAAGAGCGGGCCACAGATACGCAGTATTTT
few | TRBJ2-3 | TRBV20-1 | TRBD2 | CSARGGTSGGPTDTQYF | TGCAGTGCTAGAGGGGGGACTAGCGGGGGGCCCACAGATACGCAGTATTTT